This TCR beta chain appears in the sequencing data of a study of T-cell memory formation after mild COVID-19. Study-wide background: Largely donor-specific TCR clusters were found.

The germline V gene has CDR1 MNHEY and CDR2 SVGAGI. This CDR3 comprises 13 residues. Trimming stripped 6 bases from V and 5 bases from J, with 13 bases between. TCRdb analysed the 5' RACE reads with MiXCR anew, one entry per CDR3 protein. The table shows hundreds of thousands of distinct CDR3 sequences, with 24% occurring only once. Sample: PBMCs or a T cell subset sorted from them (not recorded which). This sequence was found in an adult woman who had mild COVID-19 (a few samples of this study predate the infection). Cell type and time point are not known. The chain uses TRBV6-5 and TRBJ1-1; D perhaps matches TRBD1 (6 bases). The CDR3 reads CASRTDSGTEAFF. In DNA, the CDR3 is TGTGCCAGCAGGACGGACAGCGGAACTGAAGCTTTCTTT.